This passage covers 8 T cell receptor beta chains from one sample sequenced in a study of blood T cell repertoires in COVID-19. Profiling relied on immunoSEQ multiplex PCR, and the TCRdb table lists in-frame clones only, not all of them. Of about 150,000 clones in the sample, 91% were seen once. Sequenced sample: peripheral blood. All receptors derive from a man aged 45-65 years with acute or convalescent COVID-19.

The chain links TRBV6-5 to TRBJ1-1; D may be TRBD1 (5 bases). There are 13 residues in the CDR3. CDR1 MNHEY and CDR2 SVGAGI come from the germline V gene. The V end was cut by 5 bases, the J end by 6 bases, with 13 bases between. In nucleotides, the CDR3 is TGTGCCAGCAGTACCCCGGGGGTCGCTGAAGCTTTCTTT. It is translated as CASSTPGVAEAFF.

V and J are TRBV4-3 and TRBJ2-3, with 9 bases identical to TRBD1. Trimming removed 1 base from V and 6 bases from J; junction bases left unmatched: 2. CDR1 and CDR2 from the germline V gene are LGHNA and YSLEER. The CDR3 length is 14 residues. Written as DNA, the CDR3 is TGCGCCAGCAGCCAAGGACAGGGGGGTGATACGCAGTATTTT. It translates to CASSQGQGGDTQYF.

This chain uses TRBV5-6 with TRBJ2-7; 7 nucleotides line up with TRBD1. Per germline, CDR1 SGHDT and CDR2 YYEEEE. CDR3 length: 13 amino acids. The J segment lost 3 bases and the V segment lost 3 bases, leaving 3 bases of the junction unmatched. For the CDR3, the DNA is TGTGCCAGCAGCTATAACAGGGGCTACGAGCAGTACGTC. Protein product: CASSYNRGYEQYV.

J is TRBJ1-2 and V is TRBV7-2; the D gene is possibly TRBD1 (6 bases). V was pared by 2 bases and J by 6 bases, with 13 bases between. Germline V CDR1 and CDR2: SGHTA, FQGNSA. The CDR3 covers 14 residues. CDR3 DNA: TGTGCCAGCAGCTTACAGCCAGGGGCCCATGGCTACACCTTC. This gives the protein CASSLQPGAHGYTF.

This rearrangement joins TRBV6-2 or TRBV6-3 to TRBJ2-4; 11 bases align to TRBD2. CDR3 length: 16 amino acids. V lost 6 bases, J lost 4 bases, and 8 bases stayed unmatched. From germline, CDR1 is MNHEY and CDR2 SVGEGT. CDR3 sequence (DNA): TGTGCCAGCAGCAAGGGGACTAGCGGATCTAAAAACATTCAGTACTTC. It yields the protein CASSKGTSGSKNIQYF.

The CDR3 DNA reads TGTGCCAGCAGCGCCTTAGCAAACGAGCAGTTCTTC. Translated, it gives CASSALANEQFF. The chain joins TRBV7-9 to TRBJ2-1; D remains unclear. V was shortened by 5 bases and J by 10 bases, with 12 bases between the two germline ends. This CDR3 spans 12 amino acids. Germline CDR1 SEHNR, CDR2 FQNEAQ (reference sequence).

This chain connects TRBV18 to TRBJ2-1; 11 bases are a match to TRBD1. The CDR3 length is 13 residues. After removal of 5 bases from V and 9 bases from J, the junction contained 3 bases not matched to a gene. CDR1 and CDR2 from the germline V gene are KGHSH and LQKENI. The DNA of the CDR3 is TGTGCCAGCTCAACGGACAGGGGGCTTGAGCAGTTCTTC. Translating gives CASSTDRGLEQFF.

This rearrangement joins TRBV5-8 to TRBJ1-5, with TRBD1 identical over 9 bases. From germline, CDR1 is SGHTS and CDR2 YDEGEE. This CDR3 has 13 amino acids. Trimming cost V 2 bases and J 9 bases; bases outside gene matches: 3. Here the CDR3 DNA reads TGTGCCAGCAGCTTTGACAGGGGGGGGCCCCAGCATTTT. Translation: CASSFDRGGPQHF.